This is a list of T cell receptor beta chains from one sample in a study of regulatory T cells in long-lasting Graves disease. TCRdb called the multiplex PCR reads again in MiXCR, with one record for every CDR3 protein. The table lists about 210,000 distinct CDR3 sequences, 15% to 20% of them singletons, with around 11% in the top ten. A further study also used this sample, focusing on T cells in Graves' hyperthyroidism and ophthalmopathy.

The sequences come from peripheral blood mononuclear cells (PBMCs), collected at new diagnosis, from a patient treated with antithyroid drugs. Receptors were obtained from a woman aged 25 to 39 with Graves disease. Each CDR3 is given with its conserved first and last residue. The D gene is left open where the match is weak. Only some rows state a clone size, as once, few, many or a class for expanded clones.

j_gene	v_gene	d_gene	abundance	CDR3aa	CDR3nt
TRBJ2-5	TRBV5-4	TRBD2	many	CAIRTSGSRETQYF	TGTGCCATCAGGACTAGCGGGAGTCGAGAGACCCAGTACTTC
TRBJ2-7	TRBV3-1	.	.	CASSPYSPDSYEQYF	TGTGCCAGCAGCCCCTATAGTCCGGACAGCTACGAGCAGTACTTC
TRBJ1-1	TRBV2	TRBD1	many	CASSIDRGKTEAFF	TGTGCCAGCAGTATCGACAGGGGAAAGACTGAAGCTTTCTTT
TRBJ1-4	TRBV29-1	.	many	CSVAPGRNEKLFF	TGCAGCGTTGCTCCAGGGCGTAATGAAAAACTGTTTTTT
TRBJ1-2	TRBV18	.	.	CASSMFAVRTENYGYTF	TGTGCCAGCTCAATGTTCGCAGTCAGGACCGAAAACTATGGCTACACCTTC
TRBJ1-2	TRBV28	TRBD1	many	CAIQPGGGYGYTF	TGTGCCATCCAACCAGGGGGCGGCTATGGCTACACCTTC
TRBJ2-7	TRBV5-5	.	many	CASSYDSSSYEQYF	TGTGCCAGCAGCTACGACAGCAGCTCCTACGAGCAGTACTTC
TRBJ1-6	TRBV7-9	.	many	CASSPTLDSPLHF	TGTGCCAGCAGCCCGACACTTGATTCACCCCTCCACTTT
TRBJ2-3	TRBV2	.	many	CASSEHLAGDTQYF	TGTGCCAGCAGCGAACATCTTGCCGGCGATACGCAGTATTTT
TRBJ2-2	TRBV4-2	TRBD2	.	CASSQVRTSAGELFF	TGTGCCAGCAGCCAAGTGAGGACTAGCGCCGGGGAGCTGTTTTTT
TRBJ2-7	TRBV10-3	TRBD2	.	CATLAGEGYEQYF	TGTGCCACCCTAGCGGGGGAAGGATACGAGCAGTACTTC
TRBJ1-6	TRBV11-2	TRBD1	many	CASSLGTGQSPLHF	TGTGCCAGCAGCTTAGGGACAGGGCAATCACCCCTCCACTTT
TRBJ2-3	TRBV30	.	few	CAWTRGATQYF	TGTGCCTGGACGAGGGGGGCCACGCAGTATTTT
TRBJ2-1	TRBV11-2	TRBD2	.	CASSQSGMRSSYNEQFF	TGTGCCAGCAGCCAAAGCGGGATGAGGTCCTCCTACAATGAGCAGTTCTTC
TRBJ1-3	TRBV12-3/TRBV12-4	.	many	CASSLGQTGNTIYF	TGTGCCAGCAGCTTAGGACAGACTGGAAACACCATATATTTT
TRBJ2-1	TRBV12-5	TRBD2	many	CASGLVQRREATNRKQFF	TGTGCTAGTGGTTTGGTACAACGGCGGGAGGCCACTAACCGTAAGCAGTTCTTC
TRBJ1-1	TRBV19	.	many	CASSIDNRSGTEAFF	TGTGCCAGTAGTATAGATAACAGATCGGGCACTGAAGCTTTCTTT
TRBJ2-5	TRBV30	.	many	CACGGQTQYF	TGTGCCTGTGGGGGGCAGACCCAGTACTTC
TRBJ2-1	TRBV9	.	many	CASSPAEDGYNEQFF	TGTGCCAGCAGCCCAGCAGAGGACGGATACAATGAGCAGTTCTTC
TRBJ1-1	TRBV6-2/TRBV6-3	.	many	CASSRAVGAEAFF	TGTGCCAGCAGTCGAGCAGTGGGGGCTGAAGCTTTCTTT
TRBJ1-1	TRBV7-9	.	few	CASSFGGASEAFF	TGTGCCAGCAGCTTCGGGGGGGCGTCTGAAGCTTTCTTT
TRBJ2-5	TRBV20-1	.	many	CSARVGIQETQYF	TGCAGTGCTAGGGTCGGGATCCAAGAGACCCAGTACTTC
TRBJ1-5	TRBV20-1	.	many	CSARFGEGQPQHF	TGCAGTGCTAGGTTTGGGGAAGGCCAGCCCCAGCATTTT
TRBJ2-5	TRBV6-2/TRBV6-3	TRBD1	many	CASSYSDRTKTQYF	TGTGCCAGCAGTTACTCGGACAGGACCAAGACCCAGTACTTC
TRBJ2-2	TRBV9	TRBD2	many	CASSVGASGGTGELFF	TGTGCCAGCAGCGTAGGGGCTAGCGGGGGCACCGGGGAGCTGTTTTTT
TRBJ1-1	TRBV30	.	.	CAWRQTDRYTEAFF	TGTGCCTGGAGGCAGACTGACCGATACACTGAAGCTTTCTTT
TRBJ1-2	TRBV19	.	.	CASSMGDNDGYTF	TGTGCCAGTAGTATGGGGGACAACGATGGCTACACCTTC
TRBJ2-4	TRBV6-1	.	few	CASSARETNIQYF	TGTGCCAGCAGTGCCCGGGAAACAAACATTCAGTACTTC
TRBJ1-2	TRBV7-9	TRBD1	many	CASSPDRGSYGYTF	TGTGCCAGCAGCCCCGACAGGGGATCCTATGGCTACACCTTC
TRBJ1-3	TRBV6-1	TRBD1	.	CASSGTGRGNTIYF	TGTGCCAGCAGTGGGACAGGGCGAGGAAACACCATATATTTT
TRBJ1-2	TRBV11-2	.	few	CASSQGRTTNYGYTF	TGTGCCAGCTCCCAGGGACGGACGACTAACTATGGCTACACCTTC
TRBJ2-3	TRBV28	.	many	CASSYQPSTDTQYF	TGTGCCAGCTCCTACCAACCTAGCACAGATACGCAGTATTTT
TRBJ2-5	TRBV9	TRBD1	.	CASSGQGAKGTQCF	TGTGCCAGCAGCGGACAGGGGGCAAAAGGGACCCAGTGCTTC
TRBJ2-1	TRBV5-4	TRBD2	few	CASSAGSGGRDEQFF	TGTGCCAGCAGCGCCGGGAGCGGGGGGCGGGATGAGCAGTTCTTC
TRBJ1-6	TRBV18	TRBD1	many	CASSPGTGVKSPLHF	TGTGCCAGCTCACCCGGGACAGGGGTAAAATCACCCCTCCACTTT
TRBJ1-2	TRBV6-1	.	many	CASSESVAAAAYGYTF	TGTGCCAGCAGTGAATCTGTGGCAGCCGCTGCCTATGGCTACACCTTC
TRBJ2-1	TRBV5-6	TRBD2	many	CASSYWTSAEQFF	TGTGCCAGCAGCTACTGGACTAGCGCTGAGCAGTTCTTC
TRBJ1-5	TRBV9	TRBD1	many	CASSAKGGFGNQPQHF	TGTGCCAGCAGCGCGAAAGGGGGCTTCGGGAATCAGCCCCAGCATTTT
TRBJ1-1	TRBV7-2	.	many	CASSLARRGGNTEAFF	TGTGCCAGCAGCTTAGCTCGCAGAGGCGGAAACACTGAAGCTTTCTTT